This T cell receptor beta chain was captured by sequencing in a study of vaccination and CD4 T cells after COVID-19. In the study overall: Four females and six males made up the convalescents, with two Hispanic.

A word on this clonotype: The antigen is undetermined.

The treatment denotes: roughly 11-day PBMC culture with coronavirus spike peptide pools or control peptides (ViraFEST assay). More than 1.5 million PBMCs were grown per well alongside approximately 9.4 IU/ml IL-2 and 8 to 10 ug/ml peptide pools. Oncomine TCR Beta short-read sequencing was applied to DNA from cultured CD4+ T cells. MiXCR was run by TCRdb on the PCR reads, yielding one entry per CDR3 protein. The sample carries around 18,000 distinct CDR3 sequences, 50% to 70% recorded once. The CDR3 is 15 residues long. Looked up from germline, CDR1 is LNHDA and CDR2 is SQIVND (reference sequence). V dropped 6 bases and J dropped 0 bases, with 11 bases sitting between them. Findings and caveats of the study: The authors identified 304 of 307 vaccine-specific clones in convalescent patients as spike mono-reactive.

The rearrangement joins TRBV19 to TRBJ2-2; D is perhaps TRBD2 (5 bases). This clonotype was sampled from a human donor who had recovered from COVID-19. The input for sequencing was CD4+ T cells from blood, cultured in vitro, taken after SARS-CoV-2 vaccination. The chain's CDR3 is CASSAGVANTGELFF. CDR3 sequence (DNA): TGTGCCAGTAGCGCCGGGGTTGCGAACACCGGGGAGCTGTTTTTT.